This T cell receptor beta chain was recorded in a study of T-cell reconstitution after alpha-beta-depleted transplantation in children (dated by TCRdb to the mid-2010s). About the study as a whole: The study quantitatively tracked T-cell immune reconstitution after TCRalphabeta/CD19-depleted allogeneic hematopoietic cell transplantation in children using TCR repertoire profiling.

Notes on this clonotype: Its antigen is not yet known. There are no base qualities to consult, and no much larger clone falls within one base.

Library creation used PCR. Sequencing was performed on an Illumina HiSeq 2500. To normalize quantification of the TCRbeta repertoire, the TCR libraries were built with molecular barcoding that relied on unique molecular identifiers. TCRdb trimmed the raw reads at Q25, called clones with MiXCR and kept productive beta chains. CDR3 protein sequences are deduplicated, and each keeps its most common genes and DNA. The table for this sample lists nearly 550,000 distinct CDR3 sequences; around 17% of them were counted only once. In total, the top ten clones hold approximately 3% of the sample. Including the terminal cysteine and phenylalanine, the CDR3 comprises 14 residues. The DNA shown is the 42-base CDR3, in frame from base 1. V is cut back by 4 bases and J by 4 bases, with 2 bases in the junction unmatched. CDR1 is given as MNHEY and CDR2 as SMNVEV, both from the germline V gene (reference sequence).

The starting material was PBMCs from the stem cell graft donor, obtained from the stem cell graft. This receptor was obtained from a human donor who donated a stem cell graft to a child with acute lymphoblastic leukemia. The rearranged segments are TRBV27 and TRBJ1-5; 9 nucleotides in the junction match TRBD1. The nucleotide sequence reads as follows: TGTGCCAGCAGTTACAGGGGGCTTAATCAGCCCCAGCATTTT. This codes for CASSYRGLNQPQHF.